One and the same sample provided the 30 T cell receptor beta chains below, sequenced in a study of technical replicates of blood from a few donors. Generated by immunoSEQ multiplex PCR, the TCRdb table keeps only in-frame clones and is missing some. The repertoire holds 75,000 to 90,000 clones, with roughly 94% as singletons. The specimen sequenced was T cells isolated from PBMCs. The source is a human donor in good health.

The chain combines TRBV5-1 with TRBJ1-6, with 7 nucleotides matching TRBD1. The CDR3 loop spans 16 amino acids. Trimming took 1 base from V and 10 from J; bases not matched to a gene: 11. CDR1 and CDR2 from the germline V gene are SGHRS and YFSETQ. CDR3 bases: TGCGCCAGCAGCTTGACACCGACAGGGTCGGGATCACCCCTCCACTTT. The encoded protein is CASSLTPTGSGSPLHF.

The V and J genes are TRBV5-6 and TRBJ1-1; unclear D gene. Germline lookup yields CDR1 SGHDT and CDR2 YYEEEE. This CDR3 is built from 12 residues. V dropped 5 bases and J dropped 1 base, with 6 bases sitting between them. This CDR3 reads CASSPGNTEAFF. The CDR3 coding sequence is TGTGCCAGCAGTCCGGGGAACACTGAAGCTTTCTTT. Based on the CDR3 plus reference TRBV5-6 and TRBJ1-1, the full variable domain is DAGVTQSPTHLIKTRGQQVTLRCSPKSGHDTVSWYQQALGQGPQFIFQYYEEEERQRGNFPDRFSGHQFPNYSSELNVNALLLGDSALYLCASSPGNTEAFFGQGTRLTVV.

This chain links TRBV28 with TRBJ2-7; D is unclear. Germline V gives CDR1 MDHEN, CDR2 SYDVKM. Trimming took 3 bases from V and 2 from J, leaving 8 bases between them. The length of the CDR3 is 13 residues. CDR3 bases: TGTGCCAGCAGTTTTGCAGGTACCTACGAGCAGTACTTC. It is translated as CASSFAGTYEQYF.

The rearrangement uses TRBV12-5 and TRBJ2-1, with 13 bases identical to TRBD2. The CDR3 loop spans 19 amino acids. Looked up from germline, CDR1 is LGHNT and CDR2 is FRNRAP. After removal of 0 bases from V and 0 bases from J, the junction contained 5 bases not matched to a gene. CDR3 in DNA: TGTGCTAGTGGTTTGGTACATGGACTAGCGGGAGCCTCCTACAATGAGCAGTTCTTC. As protein: CASGLVHGLAGASYNEQFF.

V gene TRBV10-3 combines with J gene TRBJ1-5; 8 bases fit TRBD1. There are 17 residues in the CDR3. J was trimmed by 7 bases and V by 0 bases; bases with no gene match: 11. Germline CDR1 is ENHRY and CDR2 is SYGVKD. CDR3 in amino acids: CAISESRIGTGKQPQHF. For the CDR3, the DNA is TGTGCCATCAGTGAGTCCCGGATAGGGACAGGAAAACAGCCCCAGCATTTT.

The chain uses TRBV6-1 and TRBJ2-2; D is perhaps TRBD2 (6 bases). This CDR3 has 14 amino acids. V was pared by 7 bases and J by 4 bases, with 13 bases between. The V gene's germline CDR1 is MNHNS and CDR2 SASEGT. Here the CDR3 reads CASTTEGSTGELFF. The CDR3 DNA reads as TGTGCCAGCACTACGGAGGGGTCCACCGGGGAGCTGTTTTTT.

The V and J genes are TRBV11-3 and TRBJ2-1; 8 nucleotides match TRBD2. V shed 5 bases, J shed 4 bases, and the junction held 7 bases outside the gene matches. The length of the CDR3 is 15 residues. Per germline, CDR1 SGHNT and CDR2 YENEEA. CDR3 sequence: CASSLAGGSYNEQFF. CDR3 DNA: TGTGCCAGCAGCCTAGCGGGTGGGTCGTACAATGAGCAGTTCTTC.

The chain uses TRBV14 and TRBJ1-1; TRBD1 might be the D (5 bases). Trimming removed 1 base from V and 0 bases from J, with 12 bases in between. There are 16 residues in the CDR3. Germline loops: CDR1 SGHDN, CDR2 FVKESK. CDR3 DNA sequence: TGTGCCAGCAGCCAAGTATTTGGGGGGATGAACACTGAAGCTTTCTTT. This encodes CASSQVFGGMNTEAFF.

This rearrangement joins TRBV10-3 to TRBJ1-5; 10 nucleotides agree with TRBD1. The CDR3 has 13 residues. V lost 8 bases and J lost 5; bases outside the gene matches: 3. Per the germline V gene, CDR1 is ENHRY and CDR2 is SYGVKD. CDR3 residues: CAIGGTGDQPQHF. CDR3 bases: TGTGCCATCGGCGGGACAGGGGATCAGCCCCAGCATTTT.

This sequence joins TRBV27 and TRBJ2-1, with TRBD2 matching 8 bases. The CDR3 runs 15 residues. Germline CDR1 and CDR2: MNHEY and SMNVEV (reference sequence). After removal of 5 bases from V and 0 bases from J, the junction contained 3 bases not matched to a gene. CDR3 sequence: CASSSGSPSYNEQFF. The CDR3 nucleotides are TGTGCCAGCAGTAGCGGGAGTCCCTCCTACAATGAGCAGTTCTTC.

The rearrangement joins TRBV5-1 to TRBJ2-2, with D maybe TRBD1 (5 bases). Trimming shortened V by 2 bases and J by 4 bases, and 12 bases separated the two germline ends. CDR1 and CDR2 from the germline V gene are SGHRS and YFSETQ. The CDR3 extends over 15 amino acids. The CDR3 is CASSFDIRGTGELFF. The CDR3, as DNA: TGCGCCAGCAGCTTTGATATTAGGGGCACCGGGGAGCTGTTTTTT.

This chain joins TRBV6-5 and TRBJ2-1; D gene ambiguous. Germline V gene sequence: CDR1 MNHEY, CDR2 SVGAGI. CDR3 length: 14 residues. The germline V and J ends were trimmed by 3 bases and 12 bases, with 18 bases remaining between them. This CDR3 reads CASSYTQGLPGQFF. The CDR3 DNA follows: TGTGCCAGCAGTTATACGCAAGGTCTTCCGGGGCAGTTCTTC.

J is TRBJ1-2 and V is TRBV5-6, with TRBD1 matching over 8 bases. The CDR3 extends over 15 amino acids. Looked up from germline, CDR1 is SGHDT and CDR2 is YYEEEE. The trim removed 2 bases at V and 4 bases at J, leaving 7 bases unmatched. In nucleotides, the CDR3 is TGTGCCAGCAGCTTAGGACAGGGCAATATCTATGGCTACACCTTC. It specifies CASSLGQGNIYGYTF.

The V and J genes are TRBV5-4 and TRBJ2-3, with 8 bases fitting TRBD2. The junction had 3 bases not matched to a gene; V was cut back by 2 bases and J by 4 bases. This CDR3 spans 14 amino acids. Germline V gene sequence: CDR1 SGHNT, CDR2 YYREEE (reference sequence). The CDR3 is CASSLAGVSDTQYF. The CDR3 nucleotides are TGTGCCAGCAGCTTAGCGGGAGTGTCAGATACGCAGTATTTT.

This clone appeared a few times. The CDR3 nucleotides are TGTGCCAGCAGCGTAGGAACGGGAGGAACCTACGAGCAGTACTTC. It yields the protein CASSVGTGGTYEQYF. The chain recombines TRBV9 with TRBJ2-7, with 7 positions matching TRBD2. With V trimmed by 0 bases and J by 2 bases, 5 bases remained unmatched. Germline V gene data show CDR1 as SGDLS and CDR2 as YYNGEE. The CDR3 loop spans 15 amino acids.

The V and J genes are TRBV5-6 and TRBJ2-7, with D perhaps matching TRBD1 (6 bases). The ends were cut back, 4 bases at V and 4 bases at J, with 9 bases in the middle. CDR1 SGHDT and CDR2 YYEEEE come from the germline V gene. The CDR3 spans 12 residues. The CDR3 sequence is CASSKDSYEQYF. In DNA, the CDR3 is TGTGCCAGCAGCAAGGACAGTTACGAGCAGTACTTC.

The gene calls are TRBV15 and TRBJ2-3; D unclear. Germline V CDR1 and CDR2: LNHNV, YYDKDF (reference sequence). V lost 3 bases to trimming and J lost 1 base, with 14 bases between them. The CDR3 covers 16 residues. This CDR3 reads CATSSRRVLGTDTQYF. The DNA of the CDR3 is TGTGCCACCAGCAGCCGACGGGTTCTGGGCACAGATACGCAGTATTTT.

The chain is built from TRBV21-1 and TRBJ2-7; the D call in the table, TRBD1, was not verified against the DNA. TRBV21-1 is a recognized pseudogene. The CDR3 loop spans 14 amino acids. The chain's CDR3 is CASRGTPRLYEQYF. Here the CDR3 DNA reads TGTGCCAGCAGGGGGACACCCCGATTGTACGAGCAGTACTTC.

The chain carries TRBV4-2 and TRBJ1-5, with 7 positions matching TRBD1. The CDR3 totals 13 residues. J gave up 13 bases and V 0 bases, and 6 bases lay outside the gene matches. From germline, CDR1 is LGHNA and CDR2 YNFKEQ. The CDR3 DNA follows: TGTGCCAGCAGCCAAGAACTCTCGGACAGGCAGCATTTT. Protein sequence: CASSQELSDRQHF.

V usage is TRBV19 and J usage is TRBJ2-7; TRBD1 aligns across 7 bases. V gave up 5 bases and J gave up 2 bases; unmatched junction bases: 3. Germline CDR1 reads LNHDA; CDR2 reads SQIVND (reference sequence). The CDR3 is 13 amino acids. CDR3 sequence reads: CASSLTGTYEQYF. The CDR3 region has the DNA TGTGCCAGTAGTTTGACAGGGACCTACGAGCAGTACTTC.

The chain carries TRBV5-1 and TRBJ1-4; 7 positions match TRBD1. The CDR3 has 17 amino acids. The germline V gene encodes CDR1 SGHRS and CDR2 YFSETQ. Trimming cost V 2 bases and J 1 base; bases outside gene matches: 8. CDR3 residues: CASSFTRDRLTNEKLFF. CDR3 coding DNA: TGCGCCAGCAGCTTTACCCGGGACAGACTAACTAATGAAAAACTGTTTTTT. The full variable domain, its missing parts supplied by reference TRBV5-1 and TRBJ1-4, is KAGVTQTPRYLIKTRGQQVTLSCSPISGHRSVSWYQQTPGQGLQFLFEYFSETQRNKGNFPGRFSGRQFSNSRSEMNVSTLELGDSALYLCASSFTRDRLTNEKLFFGSGTQLSVL.

In this sample, this clone turned up once. V and J are TRBV13 and TRBJ2-1, with D possibly being TRBD2 (6 bases). There are 12 residues in the CDR3. Germline CDR1 PRHDT, CDR2 FYEKMQ (reference sequence). Trimming shortened V by 0 bases and J by 12 bases, and 9 bases separated the two germline ends. The CDR3 spells CASSLGGLWQFF. CDR3 nucleotides: TGTGCCAGCAGCTTAGGGGGACTGTGGCAGTTCTTC.

This sequence joins TRBV30 and TRBJ2-1, with TRBD2 matching 9 bases. This CDR3 spans 17 amino acids. Germline assignment: CDR1 GTSNPN and CDR2 SVGIG (reference sequence). The J segment lost 3 bases and the V segment lost 7 bases, leaving 16 bases of the junction unmatched. The CDR3 protein is CALKKGRAGGNYNEQFF. In DNA form, the CDR3 reads TGTGCCTTAAAAAAAGGTAGGGCGGGAGGGAACTACAATGAGCAGTTCTTC. Complete variable domain (other parts from reference TRBV30 and TRBJ2-1): SQTIHQWPATLVQPVGSPLSLECTVEGTSNPNLYWYRQAAGRGLQLLFYSVGIGQISSEVPQNLSASRPQDRQFILSSKKLLLSDSGFYLCALKKGRAGGNYNEQFFGPGTRLTVL.

The chain couples TRBV5-1 to TRBJ2-7, with D hard to call. Per the germline V gene, CDR1 is SGHRS and CDR2 is YFSETQ. CDR3 length: 16 amino acids. Trimming shortened V by 2 bases and J by 3 bases, and 18 bases separated the two germline ends. CDR3 sequence reads: CASSLSPGLEVYEQYF. CDR3 coding DNA: TGCGCCAGCAGCTTATCACCGGGTCTAGAGGTCTACGAGCAGTACTTC.

V is TRBV30 and J is TRBJ1-1, with no clear D. In germline, CDR1 is GTSNPN, CDR2 SVGIG (reference sequence). The CDR3 consists of 13 residues. Trimming removed 3 bases from V and 1 base from J, with 9 bases in between. As DNA, the CDR3 is TGTGCCTGGAGCACCTACAGGAACACTGAAGCTTTCTTT. Its translation is CAWSTYRNTEAFF.

The rearrangement joins TRBV7-6 to TRBJ2-3; D not resolved. The V end lost 5 bases, the J end lost 1 base, and 10 bases lay between the germline ends. The CDR3 length is 14 residues. Germline values: CDR1 SGHVS, CDR2 FNYEAQ. The CDR3 sequence is CASSTTLRTDTQYF. CDR3 nucleotides: TGTGCCAGCAGCACCACTCTCCGCACAGATACGCAGTATTTT.

The chain employs TRBV7-2 and TRBJ1-1, with D perhaps matching TRBD1 (6 bases). The V end was cut by 3 bases, the J end by 1 base, with 12 bases between. The germline CDR1 and CDR2 sequences are SGHTA and FQGNSA. The CDR3 sequence is 15 residues long. This CDR3 is CASSLGAVPNTEAFF. The CDR3, as DNA: TGTGCCAGCAGCTTGGGGGCCGTTCCGAACACTGAAGCTTTCTTT.

This clone was observed a single time. The chain combines TRBV6-1 with TRBJ2-3; 7 bases are shared with TRBD2. The ends lost 7 bases at V and 4 bases at J; junction bases unmatched: 5. The CDR3 sequence is 13 residues long. CDR1 is MNHNS, CDR2 SASEGT, per germline. The CDR3 sequence is CASTGGIADTQYF. CDR3 coding DNA: TGTGCCAGCACGGGAGGAATCGCAGATACGCAGTATTTT.

This clone was picked up one time. The chain couples TRBV4-3 to TRBJ2-7, with 7 positions matching TRBD1. The CDR3 is made up of 15 amino acids. V dropped 5 bases and J dropped 3; count of bases not matched to a gene: 10. Germline V gene lookup returns CDR1 LGHNA and CDR2 YSLEER. The CDR3 sequence is CASSESSGGYYEQYF. CDR3 in DNA: TGCGCCAGCAGCGAGTCTTCAGGGGGTTACTACGAGCAGTACTTC.

The V call is TRBV14, the J call TRBJ2-7; D is ambiguous. Germline CDR1 SGHDN, CDR2 FVKESK. Trimming took 1 base from V and 5 from J, leaving 12 bases between them. The CDR3 contains 14 residues. The CDR3 protein is CASSQGSSWDEQYF. For the CDR3, the DNA is TGTGCCAGCAGCCAAGGATCTAGTTGGGACGAGCAGTACTTC. The full variable domain, its missing parts supplied by reference TRBV14 and TRBJ2-7, is EAGVTQFPSHSVIEKGQTVTLRCDPISGHDNLYWYRRVMGKEIKFLLHFVKESKQDESGMPNNRFLAERTGGTYSTLKVQPAELEDSGVYFCASSQGSSWDEQYFGPGTRLTVT.